This is a list of T cell receptor beta chains from one sample in a study of blood T cell repertoires in COVID-19. Clones were sequenced by immunoSEQ multiplex PCR, and TCRdb holds only the in-frame ones, with some missing. The table records 81,000 or so clones, 85% to 95% of them present only once. Sequenced: peripheral blood. The source of these receptors is a woman aged 55-70 years with active COVID-19. Both conserved end residues are part of each CDR3. D genes are given only for firm matches. Clone size is shown for a subset of rows, as once, few, many or a class of expanded clone.

clone size: few; J gene: TRBJ2-7; D gene: NA; V gene: TRBV27; CDR3 DNA: TGTGCCAGCAGTTTATCCATGGGGCTCGAGCAGTACTTC; CDR3 protein: CASSLSMGLEQYF
clone size: NA; J gene: TRBJ2-2; D gene: NA; V gene: TRBV28; CDR3 DNA: TGTGCCAGTACTAGTCCGCAGGGGTTGATTGGCACCGGGGAGCTGTTTTTT; CDR3 protein: CASTSPQGLIGTGELFF
clone size: NA; J gene: TRBJ1-6; D gene: NA; V gene: TRBV6-2/TRBV6-3; CDR3 DNA: TGTGCCAGCAGTTACGAGGTGAACAACAATTCACCCCTCCACTTT; CDR3 protein: CASSYEVNNNSPLHF
clone size: NA; J gene: TRBJ2-3; D gene: NA; V gene: TRBV15; CDR3 DNA: TGTGCCACCAGCAGGGGGACTCTCACAGATACGCAGTATTTT; CDR3 protein: CATSRGTLTDTQYF
clone size: NA; J gene: TRBJ2-7; D gene: TRBD2; V gene: TRBV7-3; CDR3 DNA: TGTGCCAGCAGCGAGGGACTAGCGGGGGCCTACGAGCAGTACTTC; CDR3 protein: CASSEGLAGAYEQYF
clone size: NA; J gene: TRBJ2-7; D gene: NA; V gene: TRBV25-1; CDR3 DNA: TGTGCCAGCGGGACTCCTTACGAGCAGTACTTC; CDR3 protein: CASGTPYEQYF
clone size: NA; J gene: TRBJ2-7; D gene: TRBD2; V gene: TRBV6-5; CDR3 DNA: TGTGCCAGCAGAAGGTCGGGAGGGGGAATCTACGAGCAGTACTTC; CDR3 protein: CASRRSGGGIYEQYF
clone size: NA; J gene: TRBJ2-5; D gene: NA; V gene: TRBV28; CDR3 DNA: TGTGCCAGCAGTTCTACAGGACAGCCCGGTGAGACCCAGTACTTC; CDR3 protein: CASSSTGQPGETQYF
clone size: NA; J gene: TRBJ2-2; D gene: TRBD2; V gene: TRBV5-1; CDR3 DNA: TGCGCCAGCAGCTGGTACGGGAGGGAAACCGGGGAGCTGTTTTTT; CDR3 protein: CASSWYGRETGELFF
clone size: few; J gene: TRBJ1-2; D gene: NA; V gene: TRBV9; CDR3 DNA: TGTGCCAGCAGCGTAGCGGAGGGATGGTATGGCTACACCTTC; CDR3 protein: CASSVAEGWYGYTF
clone size: NA; J gene: TRBJ2-5; D gene: NA; V gene: TRBV10-3; CDR3 DNA: TGTGCCATCAGTGATAGGAGGGGGGGCCGGGAGACCCAGTACTTC; CDR3 protein: CAISDRRGGRETQYF
clone size: once; J gene: TRBJ1-5; D gene: NA; V gene: TRBV18; CDR3 DNA: TGTGCCAGCTCACCACCGGGCCAGCCCCAGCATTTT; CDR3 protein: CASSPPGQPQHF
clone size: once; J gene: TRBJ2-1; D gene: NA; V gene: TRBV7-3; CDR3 DNA: TGTGCCAGCAGTACACAGGGAAGGGAGCAGTTCTTC; CDR3 protein: CASSTQGREQFF
clone size: NA; J gene: TRBJ2-2; D gene: TRBD2; V gene: TRBV11-1; CDR3 DNA: TGTGCCAGCAGCTTAGGAGCGGGGCCTACCGGGGAGCTGTTTTTT; CDR3 protein: CASSLGAGPTGELFF
clone size: NA; J gene: TRBJ1-2; D gene: TRBD1; V gene: TRBV29-1; CDR3 DNA: TGCAGCGTTGGGGGACAGGGTCATCGCGGCTACACCTTC; CDR3 protein: CSVGGQGHRGYTF
clone size: NA; J gene: TRBJ2-5; D gene: NA; V gene: TRBV14; CDR3 DNA: TGTGCCAGCGGCCCCACGGGAGAGGAGACCCAGTACTTC; CDR3 protein: CASGPTGEETQYF
clone size: NA; J gene: TRBJ2-7; D gene: NA; V gene: TRBV24-1; CDR3 DNA: TGTGCCACCAGTGATCCGGGACAAAGCTACGAGCAGTACTTC; CDR3 protein: CATSDPGQSYEQYF
clone size: NA; J gene: TRBJ1-6; D gene: TRBD1; V gene: TRBV18; CDR3 DNA: TGTGCCAGCTCTGGGACAGTACGGATGTCACCCCTCCACTTT; CDR3 protein: CASSGTVRMSPLHF
clone size: NA; J gene: TRBJ2-1; D gene: NA; V gene: TRBV7-2; CDR3 DNA: TGTGCCAGCAGCTTGGAAAGACTAGTTACCAATGAGCAGTTCTTC; CDR3 protein: CASSLERLVTNEQFF
clone size: NA; J gene: TRBJ1-2; D gene: TRBD1; V gene: TRBV2; CDR3 DNA: TGTGCCAGCCGATCGGACAGGGGGCCCTATGGCTACACCTTC; CDR3 protein: CASRSDRGPYGYTF
clone size: NA; J gene: TRBJ1-5; D gene: NA; V gene: TRBV19; CDR3 DNA: TGTGCCAGTATCCCGGGGAATAGGGGCAATCAGCCCCAGCATTTT; CDR3 protein: CASIPGNRGNQPQHF
clone size: NA; J gene: TRBJ2-7; D gene: TRBD2; V gene: TRBV27; CDR3 DNA: TGTGCCAGCAGTTTATTACTAGCGGGAGTCTACGAGCAGTACTTC; CDR3 protein: CASSLLLAGVYEQYF
clone size: NA; J gene: TRBJ2-7; D gene: NA; V gene: TRBV30; CDR3 DNA: TGTGCCTGGAGTGAGAGTCTACGCTACGAGCAGTACTTC; CDR3 protein: CAWSESLRYEQYF
clone size: once; J gene: TRBJ1-1; D gene: TRBD1; V gene: TRBV5-4; CDR3 DNA: TGTGCCAGCAGCTCCCGTAGCAGGGGGAAGAACACTGAAGCTTTCTTT; CDR3 protein: CASSSRSRGKNTEAFF
clone size: few; J gene: TRBJ2-7; D gene: NA; V gene: TRBV6-5; CDR3 DNA: TGTGCCAGCAGTAGACACGGATTCTACGAGCAGTACTTC; CDR3 protein: CASSRHGFYEQYF
clone size: NA; J gene: TRBJ1-2; D gene: TRBD1; V gene: TRBV28; CDR3 DNA: TGTGCCAGCAGTTCCCTACCCGGGGACAGGGGCCGGAATAACTATGGCTACACCTTC; CDR3 protein: CASSSLPGDRGRNNYGYTF
clone size: NA; J gene: TRBJ2-7; D gene: TRBD2; V gene: TRBV19; CDR3 DNA: TGTGCCAGTAGTAAATCGGGGGGCTACGAGCAGTACTTC; CDR3 protein: CASSKSGGYEQYF
clone size: NA; J gene: TRBJ1-6; D gene: NA; V gene: TRBV28; CDR3 DNA: TGTGCCAGCATCGGACAGCAAACATGGAATTCACCCCTCCACTTT; CDR3 protein: CASIGQQTWNSPLHF
clone size: NA; J gene: TRBJ1-1; D gene: NA; V gene: TRBV7-9; CDR3 DNA: TGTGCCAGCAGCCCACTGGACAGGAACACTGAAGCTTTCTTT; CDR3 protein: CASSPLDRNTEAFF
clone size: NA; J gene: TRBJ1-2; D gene: TRBD1; V gene: TRBV7-2; CDR3 DNA: TGTGCCAGCAGCCTTGGGACAGGGGGTCCCTATGGCTACACCTTC; CDR3 protein: CASSLGTGGPYGYTF
clone size: NA; J gene: TRBJ2-7; D gene: NA; V gene: TRBV18; CDR3 DNA: TGTGCCAGCTCACCCCCACAGGGTTCCTACGAGCAGTACTTC; CDR3 protein: CASSPPQGSYEQYF
clone size: NA; J gene: TRBJ2-2; D gene: NA; V gene: TRBV5-1; CDR3 DNA: TGCGCCAGCAGCTTGCTCGGGGAGGACGGGGAGCTGTTTTTT; CDR3 protein: CASSLLGEDGELFF
clone size: NA; J gene: TRBJ1-6; D gene: NA; V gene: TRBV28; CDR3 DNA: TGTGCCAGCAGTAGCCACTTCTATAATTCACCCCTCCACTTT; CDR3 protein: CASSSHFYNSPLHF
clone size: NA; J gene: TRBJ1-5; D gene: NA; V gene: TRBV12-3/TRBV12-4; CDR3 DNA: TGTGCCAGCAGTTTATGGGCCAAGCCCCAGCATTTT; CDR3 protein: CASSLWAKPQHF
clone size: NA; J gene: TRBJ1-2; D gene: TRBD1; V gene: TRBV27; CDR3 DNA: TGTGCCAGCAGCCCCAGGACAGGCCAGAAGTGGGGCTACACCTTC; CDR3 protein: CASSPRTGQKWGYTF
clone size: NA; J gene: TRBJ2-2; D gene: NA; V gene: TRBV4-3; CDR3 DNA: TGCGCCAGCAGCCCGCACAGGGCTGTGAACACCGGGGAGCTGTTTTTT; CDR3 protein: CASSPHRAVNTGELFF
clone size: NA; J gene: TRBJ2-7; D gene: TRBD1; V gene: TRBV7-2; CDR3 DNA: TGTGCCAGCAGCTTAGGACAGGGACAGATCTACGAGCAGTACTTC; CDR3 protein: CASSLGQGQIYEQYF
clone size: NA; J gene: TRBJ1-1; D gene: NA; V gene: TRBV11-2; CDR3 DNA: TGTGCCAGCAGCCCCAGCAGGACTGAAGCTTTCTTT; CDR3 protein: CASSPSRTEAFF
clone size: NA; J gene: TRBJ2-1; D gene: TRBD2; V gene: TRBV7-8; CDR3 DNA: TGTGCCAGCAGCCATCTAGCGGTCTCCTACAATGAGCAGTTCTTC; CDR3 protein: CASSHLAVSYNEQFF
clone size: few; J gene: TRBJ2-7; D gene: TRBD1; V gene: TRBV29-1; CDR3 DNA: TGCAGCGTTGCGGGACAGGCTAGCTCCTACGAGCAGTACTTC; CDR3 protein: CSVAGQASSYEQYF
clone size: once; J gene: TRBJ2-1; D gene: TRBD2; V gene: TRBV7-9; CDR3 DNA: TGTGCCAGCAGCCGAAGCGGGGGGCGCTCCTACAATGAGCAGTTCTTC; CDR3 protein: CASSRSGGRSYNEQFF
clone size: NA; J gene: TRBJ1-5; D gene: NA; V gene: TRBV24-1; CDR3 DNA: TGTGCCACCAGTGCCGGGATACCCGGTCAGCCCCAGCATTTT; CDR3 protein: CATSAGIPGQPQHF
clone size: NA; J gene: TRBJ2-5; D gene: TRBD1; V gene: TRBV3-1/TRBV3-2; CDR3 DNA: TGTGCCAGCAGCCAACCGAGGACAGGGCCAGAGACCCAGTACTTC; CDR3 protein: CASSQPRTGPETQYF
clone size: NA; J gene: TRBJ2-7; D gene: TRBD1; V gene: TRBV2; CDR3 DNA: TGTGCCAGCAGTAGGGACAGGGGGCGCGTCGAGCAGTACTTC; CDR3 protein: CASSRDRGRVEQYF
clone size: NA; J gene: TRBJ2-7; D gene: TRBD1; V gene: TRBV24-1; CDR3 DNA: TGTGCCACCAGTGATGGGGACAGCATAGATACCTACGAGCAGTACTTC; CDR3 protein: CATSDGDSIDTYEQYF
clone size: NA; J gene: TRBJ1-5; D gene: NA; V gene: TRBV28; CDR3 DNA: TGTGCCAGCAGTTTCAATAGCAATCAGCCCCAGCATTTT; CDR3 protein: CASSFNSNQPQHF
clone size: NA; J gene: TRBJ2-1; D gene: TRBD2; V gene: TRBV7-2; CDR3 DNA: TGTGCCAGCAGCCTATGGACTAGCGGGGGGGCCCCGGGTGAGCAGTTCTTC; CDR3 protein: CASSLWTSGGAPGEQFF
clone size: NA; J gene: TRBJ2-2; D gene: NA; V gene: TRBV19; CDR3 DNA: TGTGCCAGTAGCTGGAAACAGGGATCCGGGGAGCTGTTTTTT; CDR3 protein: CASSWKQGSGELFF
clone size: NA; J gene: TRBJ2-1; D gene: TRBD1; V gene: TRBV29-1; CDR3 DNA: TGCAGCGTTGAACTAGGGGGCCTCTACAATGAGCAGTTCTTC; CDR3 protein: CSVELGGLYNEQFF
clone size: NA; J gene: TRBJ2-5; D gene: TRBD1; V gene: TRBV7-2; CDR3 DNA: TGTGCCAGCAGCTCTTCCCCGGGGACAGTTCCCTCACAAGAGACCCAGTACTTC; CDR3 protein: CASSSSPGTVPSQETQYF
clone size: once; J gene: TRBJ2-7; D gene: NA; V gene: TRBV10-3; CDR3 DNA: TGTGCCATCAGTGAGCGACAGGCCTACGAGCAGTACTTC; CDR3 protein: CAISERQAYEQYF
clone size: NA; J gene: TRBJ2-2; D gene: TRBD1; V gene: TRBV7-6; CDR3 DNA: TGTGCCAGCAGCGAAGACAGGGGGCGAAACACCGGGGAGCTGTTTTTT; CDR3 protein: CASSEDRGRNTGELFF
clone size: NA; J gene: TRBJ1-1; D gene: NA; V gene: TRBV6-5; CDR3 DNA: TGTGCCAGCAGTTACACGGGGGGAAGAACTGAAGCTTTCTTT; CDR3 protein: CASSYTGGRTEAFF
clone size: NA; J gene: TRBJ1-1; D gene: NA; V gene: TRBV7-2; CDR3 DNA: TGTGCCAGCAGTGGTGGCAGGCGAAGACGTGAAGCTTTCTTT; CDR3 protein: CASSGGRRRREAFF
clone size: NA; J gene: TRBJ2-5; D gene: NA; V gene: TRBV30; CDR3 DNA: TGTGCCTGGACAGGGGAAGGTCAAGAGACCCAGTACTTC; CDR3 protein: CAWTGEGQETQYF
clone size: NA; J gene: TRBJ2-4; D gene: TRBD2; V gene: TRBV2; CDR3 DNA: TGTGCCAGCAGTGAAGCGCTTATGGGAGGGGCCAAAAACATTCAGTACTTC; CDR3 protein: CASSEALMGGAKNIQYF
clone size: NA; J gene: TRBJ2-5; D gene: TRBD2; V gene: TRBV12-5; CDR3 DNA: TGTGCTAGTGGTTTGAGTCTAGCGGGGGTCCAAGAGACCCAGTACTTC; CDR3 protein: CASGLSLAGVQETQYF
clone size: NA; J gene: TRBJ2-7; D gene: NA; V gene: TRBV3-1/TRBV3-2; CDR3 DNA: TGTGCCAGCAGCGACGGGACACCCTCCTACGAGCAGTACTTC; CDR3 protein: CASSDGTPSYEQYF
clone size: NA; J gene: TRBJ1-5; D gene: NA; V gene: TRBV7-8; CDR3 DNA: TGTGCCAGCAGCCGAACGGTCAATCAGCCCCAGCATTTT; CDR3 protein: CASSRTVNQPQHF
clone size: NA; J gene: TRBJ1-4; D gene: TRBD1; V gene: TRBV11-2; CDR3 DNA: TGTGCCAGCAGCTTAGACGACAGGGGTGGGGGGAAAAAACTGTTTTTT; CDR3 protein: CASSLDDRGGGKKLFF